The clone carrying this TCR beta chain was observed a handful of times. Its antigen is unidentified. The data are from a study of regulatory T cells in long-lasting Graves disease. The V end was cut by 7 bases, the J end by 1 base, with 5 bases between. This CDR3 is 12 amino acids long. Germline V lookup: CDR1 MNHNS, CDR2 SASEGT. Points from the study as a whole: It is possible that accuracy was reduced by the small size of the sample. When disease was persistent, TRBV28, TRBJ1-2 and TRBJ2-5 were the favored segments.

Arm-PCR of CDR3 regions with iRepertoire HTBI primers generated TCR beta libraries. MiXCR, run by TCRdb on the multiplex PCR reads, gives a single entry per CDR3 protein. The sample holds 400,000 to 550,000 distinct CDR3 sequences, 16% seen once. Noted time point: newly diagnosed GD, antithyroid drugs for less than 3 months. PBMC RNA was the source of the TCR library. Into tubes containing EDTA, about 10 milliliters of peripheral blood were drawn. These data also featured in a second study, about T cells in Graves' hyperthyroidism and ophthalmopathy.

The chain recombines TRBV6-1 with TRBJ2-1; D unclear. The material was peripheral blood mononuclear cells (PBMCs), obtained at new diagnosis, from a patient treated with antithyroid drugs. This receptor was identified in a woman younger than 30 with Graves disease. CDR3 DNA sequence: TGTGCCAGCATGAGGTCCTACAATGAGCAGTTCTTC. As protein: CASMRSYNEQFF.